The rows below give T cell receptor beta chains drawn from one sample of a study of T-cell memory formation after mild COVID-19. TCRdb re-derived calls from the 5' RACE reads in MiXCR, one entry per CDR3 protein. The data show around 530,000 distinct CDR3 sequences, 20% to 25% seen once. The sample taken for sequencing was PBMCs or a T cell subset sorted from them (not recorded which). The receptors stem from an adult woman who had mild COVID-19 (a few samples of this study predate the infection). Cell type and time point are not known. CDR3s include the opening cysteine and the closing phenylalanine or tryptophan. The D gene is left open where the match is weak. Not all rows give a size; the values are once, few, many and, for expanded clones, a class.

j_gene: TRBJ2-7; abundance: NA; d_gene: TRBD2; v_gene: TRBV24-1; CDR3aa: CATSDSIAGGYEQYF; CDR3nt: TGTGCCACCAGTGATTCCATAGCGGGTGGCTACGAGCAGTACTTC
j_gene: TRBJ2-2; abundance: NA; d_gene: NA; v_gene: TRBV7-9; CDR3aa: CASTRSTGNTAGELFF; CDR3nt: TGTGCCAGCACCCGAAGTACGGGTAACACAGCCGGGGAGCTGTTTTTT
j_gene: TRBJ1-1; abundance: NA; d_gene: TRBD1; v_gene: TRBV6-6; CDR3aa: CASGYRDRGQNTEAFF; CDR3nt: TGTGCCAGCGGATACCGGGACAGGGGGCAAAACACTGAAGCTTTCTTT
j_gene: TRBJ2-7; abundance: many; d_gene: NA; v_gene: TRBV30; CDR3aa: CAWRIGGEQYF; CDR3nt: TGTGCCTGGCGTATAGGGGGGGAGCAGTACTTC
j_gene: TRBJ2-2; abundance: few; d_gene: NA; v_gene: TRBV5-1; CDR3aa: CASSYVPIDSPNTGELFF; CDR3nt: TGCGCCAGCAGCTACGTACCAATCGACTCGCCGAACACCGGGGAGCTGTTTTTT
j_gene: TRBJ2-7; abundance: NA; d_gene: TRBD2; v_gene: TRBV13; CDR3aa: CASSQWTSGVYEQYF; CDR3nt: TGTGCCAGCAGCCAGTGGACTAGCGGGGTCTACGAGCAGTACTTC
j_gene: TRBJ2-4; abundance: NA; d_gene: NA; v_gene: TRBV7-2; CDR3aa: CASSTDPPGHEDDIQYF; CDR3nt: TGTGCCAGCAGCACAGATCCCCCGGGACATGAGGACGACATTCAGTACTTC
j_gene: TRBJ2-3; abundance: NA; d_gene: NA; v_gene: TRBV7-2; CDR3aa: CASSPSYTQYF; CDR3nt: TGTGCCAGCAGCCCTTCCTATACGCAGTATTTT
j_gene: TRBJ2-7; abundance: few; d_gene: TRBD2; v_gene: TRBV19; CDR3aa: CASSISGGFYEQYF; CDR3nt: TGTGCCAGTAGTATCTCGGGAGGCTTCTACGAGCAGTACTTC
j_gene: TRBJ2-2; abundance: few; d_gene: NA; v_gene: TRBV7-3; CDR3aa: CASSTHPILGELFF; CDR3nt: TGTGCCAGCAGCACTCATCCTATCCTTGGGGAGCTGTTTTTT
j_gene: TRBJ2-1; abundance: few; d_gene: NA; v_gene: TRBV7-2; CDR3aa: CASSSLFLASTYNEQFF; CDR3nt: TGTGCCAGCAGCTCTCTCTTTCTAGCGAGCACCTACAATGAGCAGTTCTTC
j_gene: TRBJ1-2; abundance: NA; d_gene: NA; v_gene: TRBV12-3/TRBV12-4; CDR3aa: CASSFLGGGVGYTF; CDR3nt: TGTGCCAGCAGTTTCCTAGGCGGTGGAGTCGGCTACACCTTC
j_gene: TRBJ2-2; abundance: NA; d_gene: NA; v_gene: TRBV27; CDR3aa: CASSGRVNTGELFF; CDR3nt: TGTGCCAGCAGTGGCAGAGTGAACACCGGGGAGCTGTTTTTT
j_gene: TRBJ1-1; abundance: NA; d_gene: TRBD1; v_gene: TRBV5-1; CDR3aa: CASSADRANTEAFF; CDR3nt: TGCGCCAGCAGTGCCGACAGGGCGAACACTGAAGCTTTCTTT
j_gene: TRBJ2-7; abundance: NA; d_gene: TRBD2; v_gene: TRBV6-4; CDR3aa: CARDGGASSSYEQYF; CDR3nt: TGTGCCAGAGACGGGGGGGCCTCGAGCTCCTACGAGCAGTACTTC
j_gene: TRBJ1-1; abundance: few; d_gene: NA; v_gene: TRBV3-1; CDR3aa: CASRRRGANTEAFF; CDR3nt: TGTGCCAGCAGGCGCAGGGGCGCGAACACTGAAGCTTTCTTT
j_gene: TRBJ2-3; abundance: few; d_gene: TRBD2; v_gene: TRBV7-6; CDR3aa: CASSPTLRGGIDTQYF; CDR3nt: TGTGCCAGCAGCCCTACTTTACGGGGGGGCATAGATACGCAGTATTTT
j_gene: TRBJ2-5; abundance: NA; d_gene: TRBD2; v_gene: TRBV12-3/TRBV12-4; CDR3aa: CASSLRGGKTQYF; CDR3nt: TGTGCCAGCAGTTTGCGCGGGGGTAAGACCCAGTACTTC
j_gene: TRBJ1-2; abundance: NA; d_gene: NA; v_gene: TRBV30; CDR3aa: CAWSENVGVGYGYTF; CDR3nt: TGTGCCTGGAGCGAAAATGTGGGGGTTGGCTATGGCTACACCTTC
j_gene: TRBJ1-1; abundance: few; d_gene: TRBD1; v_gene: TRBV2; CDR3aa: CASTILKRGLNTEAFF; CDR3nt: TGTGCCAGCACTATACTTAAGAGGGGGCTTAACACTGAAGCTTTCTTT
j_gene: TRBJ1-2; abundance: few; d_gene: NA; v_gene: TRBV30; CDR3aa: CAWSGRRLAVSGYTF; CDR3nt: TGTGCCTGGAGCGGCCGCAGGCTAGCGGTCTCTGGCTACACCTTC
j_gene: TRBJ2-7; abundance: few; d_gene: NA; v_gene: TRBV27; CDR3aa: CASSFLQTGNEQYF; CDR3nt: TGTGCCAGCAGTTTCCTCCAGACAGGTAACGAGCAGTACTTC
j_gene: TRBJ2-3; abundance: many; d_gene: NA; v_gene: TRBV20-1; CDR3aa: CSAREGVGDTQYF; CDR3nt: TGCAGTGCTAGAGAAGGGGTTGGCGATACGCAGTATTTT
j_gene: TRBJ1-3; abundance: NA; d_gene: TRBD1; v_gene: TRBV19; CDR3aa: CASSPWTATGAGNTIYF; CDR3nt: TGTGCCAGTAGTCCTTGGACAGCCACAGGGGCTGGAAACACCATATATTTT
j_gene: TRBJ2-3; abundance: few; d_gene: TRBD1; v_gene: TRBV4-2; CDR3aa: CASSQDLRTGGRDTQYF; CDR3nt: TGTGCCAGCAGCCAAGACCTAAGGACAGGGGGTAGAGATACGCAGTATTTT
j_gene: TRBJ1-6; abundance: NA; d_gene: NA; v_gene: TRBV6-4; CDR3aa: CASRPKSSYNSPLHF; CDR3nt: TGTGCCAGCAGGCCCAAAAGCTCCTATAATTCACCCCTCCACTTT